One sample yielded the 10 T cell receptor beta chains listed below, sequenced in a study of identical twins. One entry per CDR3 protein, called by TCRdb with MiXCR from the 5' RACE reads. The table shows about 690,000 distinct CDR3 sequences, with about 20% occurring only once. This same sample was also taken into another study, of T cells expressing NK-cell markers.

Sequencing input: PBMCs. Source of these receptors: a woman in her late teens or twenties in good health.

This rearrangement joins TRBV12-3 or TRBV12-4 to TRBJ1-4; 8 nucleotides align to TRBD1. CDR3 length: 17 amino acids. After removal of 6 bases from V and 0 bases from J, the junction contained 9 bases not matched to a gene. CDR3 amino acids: CASSPGDRRTTNEKLFF. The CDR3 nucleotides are TGTGCCAGCAGCCCTGGGGACAGGAGAACAACTAATGAAAAACTGTTTTTT.

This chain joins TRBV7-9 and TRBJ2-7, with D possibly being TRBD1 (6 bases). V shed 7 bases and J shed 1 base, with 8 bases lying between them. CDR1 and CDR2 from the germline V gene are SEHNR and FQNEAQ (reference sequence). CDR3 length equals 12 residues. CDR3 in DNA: TGTGCCAGCACAGGGGATTCCTACGAGCAGTACTTC. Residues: CASTGDSYEQYF.

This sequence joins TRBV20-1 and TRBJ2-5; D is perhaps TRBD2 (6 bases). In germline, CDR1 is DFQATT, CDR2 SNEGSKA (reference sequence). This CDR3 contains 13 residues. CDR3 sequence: CSGELAWEETQYF. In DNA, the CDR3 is TGCAGCGGAGAACTAGCTTGGGAAGAGACCCAGTACTTC.

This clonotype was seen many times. This CDR3 reads CASSLRWSGANVLTF. As DNA, the CDR3 is TGTGCCAGCAGCTTAAGGTGGTCAGGGGCCAACGTCCTGACTTTC. The chain joins TRBV7-2 to TRBJ2-6; D call uncertain. V shed 2 bases and J shed 4 bases, with 9 bases lying between them. The CDR3 extends over 15 amino acids. Germline CDR1 is SGHTA and CDR2 is FQGNSA. Combining the CDR3 with reference TRBV7-2 and TRBJ2-6 gives the whole variable domain GAGVSQSPSNKVTEKGKDVELRCDPISGHTALYWYRQSLGQGLEFLIYFQGNSAPDKSGLPSDRFSAERTGGSVSTLTIQRTQQEDSAVYLCASSLRWSGANVLTFGAGSRLTVL.

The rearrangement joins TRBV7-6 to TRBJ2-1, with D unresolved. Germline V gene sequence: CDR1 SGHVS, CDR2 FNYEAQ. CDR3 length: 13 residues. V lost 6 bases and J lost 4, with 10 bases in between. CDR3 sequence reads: CASSKISYNEQFF. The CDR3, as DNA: TGTGCCAGCAGTAAAATATCGTACAATGAGCAGTTCTTC.

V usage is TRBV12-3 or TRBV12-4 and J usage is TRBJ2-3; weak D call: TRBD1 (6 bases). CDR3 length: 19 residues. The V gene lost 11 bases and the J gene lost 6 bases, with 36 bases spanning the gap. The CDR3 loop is CAFSLVVIVGDMHADTQYF. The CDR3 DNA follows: TGTGCCTTCAGTTTAGTTGTGATAGTCGGGGACATGCATGCTGATACGCAGTATTTT.

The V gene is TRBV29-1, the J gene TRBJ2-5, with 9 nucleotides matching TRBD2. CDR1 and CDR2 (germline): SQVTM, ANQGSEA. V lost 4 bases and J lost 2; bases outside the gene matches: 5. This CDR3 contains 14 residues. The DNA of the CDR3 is TGCAGCGTTGTAGAGCGGGGGGCACAAGAGACCCAGTACTTC. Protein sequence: CSVVERGAQETQYF.

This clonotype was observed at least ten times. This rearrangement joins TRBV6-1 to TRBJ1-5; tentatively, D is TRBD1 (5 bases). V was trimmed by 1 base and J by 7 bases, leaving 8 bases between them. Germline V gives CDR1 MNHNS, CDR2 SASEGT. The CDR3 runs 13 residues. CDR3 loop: CASSEGGGQPQHF. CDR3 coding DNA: TGTGCCAGCAGTGAAGGGGGCGGACAGCCCCAGCATTTT.

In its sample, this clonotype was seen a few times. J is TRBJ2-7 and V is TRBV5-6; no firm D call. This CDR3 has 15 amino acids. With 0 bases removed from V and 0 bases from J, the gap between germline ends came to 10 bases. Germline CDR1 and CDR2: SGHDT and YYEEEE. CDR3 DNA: TGTGCCAGCAGCTTGGCCGGCAGAAACTCCTACGAGCAGTACTTC. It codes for CASSLAGRNSYEQYF.

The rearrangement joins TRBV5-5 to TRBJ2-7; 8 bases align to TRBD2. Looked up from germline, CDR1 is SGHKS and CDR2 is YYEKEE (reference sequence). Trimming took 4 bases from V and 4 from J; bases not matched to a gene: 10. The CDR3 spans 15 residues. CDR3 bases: TGTGCCAGCAGCCCTACAGCGGGAGTAGAATACGAGCAGTACTTC. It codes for CASSPTAGVEYEQYF. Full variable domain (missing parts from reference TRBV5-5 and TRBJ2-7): DAGVTQSPTHLIKTRGQQVTLRCSPISGHKSVSWYQQVLGQGPQFIFQYYEKEERGRGNFPDRFSARQFPNYSSELNVNALLLGDSALYLCASSPTAGVEYEQYFGPGTRLTVT.